This TCR beta chain was recorded in a study of T-cell memory formation after mild COVID-19. This clonotype was detected once. Its matching antigen is unknown. TCRdb ran MiXCR on the 5' RACE reads and lists one entry per CDR3 protein. This table has under 550,000 distinct CDR3 sequences, approximately 18% appearing once. Trimming stripped 3 bases from V and 4 bases from J, with 9 bases between. There are 13 residues in the CDR3. CDR1 and CDR2 (germline): LGHDT, YNNKEL (reference sequence). Study results and caveats: Prior to infection, memory already included some responding clones, suggesting cross-reactive memory joined. SARS-CoV-2 specificity was not confirmed for second-wave clones peaking on day 37.

The clonotype originates from a man aged 18 to 35 who had mild COVID-19 (a few samples of this study predate the infection). Cell type and time point are not known. This chain connects TRBV3-1 to TRBJ1-1; D is unclear. The sample was PBMCs or a T cell subset sorted from them (not recorded which). The CDR3 sequence is CASSQVEATEAFF. The CDR3 DNA follows: TGTGCCAGCAGCCAGGTCGAGGCCACTGAAGCTTTCTTT.